The clone carrying this T cell receptor beta chain was seen repeatedly, ten times or more. The data were obtained in a study of T-cell memory formation after mild COVID-19. Using its own MiXCR run on the 5' RACE reads, TCRdb lists one record per CDR3 protein. The sample lists 300,000 or so distinct CDR3 sequences; around a sixth were seen once. The receptor was isolated from a man aged 18 to 29 who had mild COVID-19 (a few samples of this study predate the infection). Cell type and time point are not known. The sample was PBMCs or a T cell subset sorted from them (not recorded which).

CDR3 sequence reads: CASGDSRGFSTDTQYF. As DNA, the CDR3 is TGCGCCAGCGGTGATTCGCGGGGTTTCAGCACAGATACGCAGTATTTT. The chain joins TRBV5-1 to TRBJ2-3; a weak D match, TRBD2 (6 bases). Germline V CDR1 and CDR2: SGHRS, YFSETQ. With 7 bases removed from V and 0 bases from J, the gap between germline ends came to 18 bases. CDR3 length: 16 residues.